This T cell receptor (beta chain) is drawn from a study of T-cell memory formation after mild COVID-19 (TCRdb year 2021). Turning to the overall study: TCR sequence clusters from the two donors were largely donor specific. T-cell clones expanding and contracting after mild COVID-19 in a couple of donors were tracked by longitudinal TCRalpha and TCRbeta repertoire sequencing. Two young, previously healthy adult volunteers, one female and one male, were included in the cohort. What the research found in general, with its limitations: Only two mild cases were covered by the study, and larger cohorts that include severe cases with pre-infection samples were considered necessary. SARS-CoV-2 specificity was not confirmed for the second-wave clones peaking on day 37. Contracting CD4+ clones appeared mostly in the CM and EM memory subsets, whereas CD8+ clones were enriched in EMRA. Clones that contracted from day 15 to 85 showed balanced CD4/CD8 phenotypes, whereas a second wave of clones that expanded from day 15 to 37 leaned towards CD4+. The detection of some responding clones in pre-infection memory suggests that pre-existing cross-reactive memory T cells joined the SARS-CoV-2 response.

The instrument given in TCRdb is Illumina NovaSeq 6000. cDNA libraries for TCRalpha and TCRbeta were prepared by 5'RACE using constant-segment primers, with sample barcodes and unique molecular identifiers added. Trizol reagent was used to extract RNA from every sample. Amplification of the libraries took two PCR steps, and the second step added a second sample barcode plus Illumina TruSeq adapters. The libraries were sequenced on an Illumina NovaSeq using 2 x 150 bp paired-end reads. In the authors' own workflow: With migec v1.2.7, reads were demultiplexed and then collapsed into UMI-guided consensus sequences. Using mixcr v2.1.11, UMI consensuses were aligned to TRA and TRB V and J templates and then assembled into clonotypes. A clonotype was counted as expanded or contracted only if both edgeR and NoisET called the change significant, with noise models trained on biological replicates. For edgeR calls, the thresholds were a false discovery rate-adjusted p below 0.01 and a log2 fold-change of 1. As an exploratory analysis of dynamics, max-normalized trajectories of the 1000 most abundant clonotypes were examined by PCA with hierarchical clustering. Each responding clone was given a CD4 or CD8 phenotype based on the CD4+ and CD8+ repertoires, which had been sequenced separately. Starting from the raw public reads, TCRdb applied fastp trimming at Q25, assembled clones with MiXCR and retained in-frame beta chains. Identical CDR3 proteins give one entry, which carries the most common genes and DNA. TCRdb's processing, not the study's, gives the V and J calls here. Across this sample there are 300,000 to 400,000 distinct CDR3 sequences, with approximately 15% seen only once. 20% to 25% of the sample rests with the top ten.

Trimming removed 5 bases from V and 2 bases from J; the gene matches leave 4 bases unexplained. According to the germline V gene, CDR1 reads SGHTA and CDR2 reads FQGNSA. Spanning cysteine to phenylalanine, the CDR3 consists of 14 amino acids. Of the read, only the CDR3 DNA is kept; its 42 bases are in frame from base 1. PBMCs were isolated by Ficoll-Paque density gradient centrifugation. As to this clonotype: There is no known antigen for this receptor. No base qualities exist here, and no much larger clone lies one base off it.

The sample comprised PBMCs or a T cell subset sorted from them (not recorded which). The TCR was taken from a man in his late teens or twenties who had mild COVID-19 (a few samples of this study predate the infection). The sample titles of this study are shuffled in the database, so cell type and time point are left out; the donor was told from shared clones. The chain employs TRBV7-2 and TRBJ2-5; 8 middle bases align to TRBD2. The CDR3 region has the sequence CASSSGGRQETQYF. The nucleotides are TGTGCCAGCAGCAGCGGGGGTAGACAAGAGACCCAGTACTTC.